This T cell receptor beta chain derives from a study of T cells of healthy individuals. This clonotype was recorded many times. The CDR3 consists of 15 residues. V was pared by 4 bases and J by 3 bases, with 7 bases of the junction left unmatched. The germline CDR1 and CDR2 sequences are SGDLS and YYNGEE. TCRdb recomputed calls from the 5' RACE reads with MiXCR, one row per CDR3 protein. The sample has 53,000 or so distinct CDR3 sequences, roughly 14% seen once. This TCR derives from a human donor in good health. The chain recombines TRBV9 with TRBJ1-2; 9 positions match TRBD1. The DNA for the CDR3 is TGTGCCAGCAGCCGTACAGGGGGCGCAGACTATGGCTACACCTTC. Translated: CASSRTGGADYGYTF.